This TCR beta chain was captured by sequencing in a study of radiation and T cells in renal cell carcinoma. General observations from the study: Baseline intratumoral clonotype presence is unknown without pretreatment biopsies. In blood, top tumor clones expanded by 2 weeks, shrinking by 4.

The data were produced by immunoSEQ multiplex PCR, yet TCRdb's version contains in-frame clones alone and is incomplete. The sample includes 150,000 to 200,000 clones, 88% of them seen just once. A word on this clone: Its antigen is currently unknown.

Time point described: blood 4 weeks post-SBRT, at nephrectomy. As to treatment: 15 Gy SBRT to primary tumor, nephrectomy 4 weeks later. Nephrectomy followed 15 Gy stereotactic body radiation by 4 weeks. Trimming at V came to 3 bases and at J to 6 bases, leaving 6 bases not matched to a gene. Germline V gene sequence: CDR1 GTSNPN, CDR2 SVGIG (reference sequence). The CDR3 loop spans 14 amino acids. The chain has TRBV30 and TRBJ2-3, with 10 bases matching TRBD2. The source is a woman aged 45-65 years with renal cell carcinoma. The sample in question was blood, obtained from a patient whose treatment included radiotherapy and nephrectomy. CDR3: CAWSQRGGPDTQYF. The CDR3 bases are TGTGCCTGGAGCCAGCGGGGGGGCCCTGATACGCAGTATTTT.